This T cell receptor beta chain emerged from a study of T cells in Graves' hyperthyroidism and ophthalmopathy. The sample holds many counts of this clonotype. Trimming left V 0 bases short and J 1 base short, with 10 bases between. The germline gives CDR1 SGHRS, CDR2 YFSETQ. There are 15 residues in the CDR3. RNA transcripts gave rise to amplified TCR beta CDR3 regions. The HTBI primer set was used in a first-round RT-PCR of the TCR CDR3. In TCRdb, the multiplex PCR reads were re-called with MiXCR into one record per CDR3 protein. Found here are around 380,000 distinct CDR3 sequences, roughly 14% of them singletons; the top ten hold less than 25%.

Sequenced input: blood. This TCR was sampled from a man under 40 with Graves' hyperthyroidism that later progressed to Graves' ophthalmopathy. The chain uses TRBV5-1 and TRBJ1-1; tentative D call: TRBD1 (5 bases). CDR3 amino acids: CASSLDPGTNTEAFF. CDR3 nucleotide sequence: TGCGCCAGCAGCTTGGACCCTGGGACGAACACTGAAGCTTTCTTT.